The 5 T cell receptor beta chains presented below share a single source sample, sequenced in a study of T-cell reconstitution after alpha-beta-depleted transplantation in children. Preparation of the TCRbeta library used unique molecular identifiers. From the PCR reads, TCRdb called clonotypes with MiXCR, one entry per CDR3 protein. The sample records approximately 97,000 distinct CDR3 sequences, approximately 8% being singletons. The source material was PBMCs, sampled before TCRalphabeta/CD19-depleted stem cell transplant. The receptors were sampled from a boy between 2 and 10 years old with acute lymphoblastic leukemia, due to receive a stem cell transplant.

Ten or more counts support this clonotype. The rearrangement uses TRBV27 and TRBJ2-2; D not certain. The CDR3 is made up of 11 amino acids. V was trimmed by 8 bases and J by 4 bases, leaving 5 bases between them. CDR1 and CDR2 from the germline V gene are MNHEY and SMNVEV (reference sequence). CDR3 DNA: TGTGCCAGCGAAGGCACCGGGGAGCTGTTTTTT. It codes for CASEGTGELFF.

The rearrangement uses TRBV21-1 and TRBJ1-6; TRBD1, the table's D call, lacks a check against the DNA. TRBV21-1 is flagged as a pseudogene. CDR3 length: 14 amino acids. CDR3 sequence reads: CASRQGANNSPLHF. For the CDR3, the DNA is TGTGCCAGCAGACAGGGGGCAAATAATTCACCCCTCCACTTT.

This clonotype occurred many times. This chain connects TRBV6-2 or TRBV6-3 to TRBJ2-2; D gene unclear. This CDR3 contains 16 residues. Trimming pared 6 bases from V and 4 bases from J, leaving 18 bases between. Looked up from germline, CDR1 is MNHEY and CDR2 is SVGEGT. The CDR3 region is CASSRTSGHATGELFF. The DNA for the CDR3 is TGTGCCAGCAGCCGTACCTCTGGGCACGCCACCGGGGAGCTGTTTTTT.

This clonotype has only a few counts. The CDR3 DNA reads TGTGCCAGCAGCCAAGTAAGCGGGGGGCCCTCGGCTGAGCAGTTCTTC. Translating gives CASSQVSGGPSAEQFF. The rearrangement joins TRBV4-2 to TRBJ2-1; 9 nucleotides line up with TRBD2. V lost 1 base to trimming and J lost 9 bases; unmatched junction nucleotides: 10. This CDR3 comprises 16 residues. Germline-derived CDR1 and CDR2 are LGHNA and YNFKEQ.

The CDR3 region has the DNA TGTGCCAGCAGTCTTTCAGTAGGAGCTGGAAACACCATATATTTT. Its protein is CASSLSVGAGNTIYF. This chain links TRBV28 with TRBJ1-3, with D unclear. This CDR3 spans 15 amino acids. Trimming removed 5 bases at V and 2 bases at J, with 13 bases between. CDR1 and CDR2 from the germline V gene are MDHEN and SYDVKM.